This T cell receptor (beta chain) was sequenced in a study of cytomegalovirus exposure and HLA in healthy donors. With 60 Vbeta and 13 Jbeta primers, the PCR was carried out. Data came from immunoSEQ multiplex PCR; TCRdb stores just in-frame clones and leaves some out. The table lists roughly 59,000 clones, approximately 70% of them singletons. CDR3 length equals 16 residues. Germline CDR1 is SGDLS and CDR2 is YYNGEE. J lost 7 bases, V lost 4 bases, and 9 bases had no gene match. This clonotype originated in a man aged 40-55 years in good health and CMV-seropositive. Material: PBMCs. J is TRBJ2-5 and V is TRBV9; TRBD2 matches 14 bases. The CDR3 sequence: CASSLRLAGGAGTQYF. Written as DNA, the CDR3 is TGTGCCAGCAGCCTCCGACTAGCGGGGGGGGCTGGGACCCAGTACTTC.